These 17 T cell receptor beta chains share one sample of origin, sequenced in a study of shared clonotypes between healthy human individuals. Produced via immunoSEQ multiplex PCR; TCRdb's table is partial and in-frame only. The table lists some 1,100,000 clones, 78% of them singletons, with about 0.52% in the top ten. The sequenced material came from memory CD4+ T cells from PBMCs. The subset was: CD45RA-negative fraction. These TCRs come from a man aged 18-30 years in good health. Some clones in this sample may be carry-over from other donors' samples.

V is TRBV28 and J is TRBJ1-1; TRBD1 matches 7 bases. The CDR3 covers 15 residues. The germline gives CDR1 MDHEN, CDR2 SYDVKM. After removal of 2 bases from V and 0 bases from J, the junction contained 3 bases not matched to a gene. The CDR3 sequence: CASSLGTAMNTEAFF. The CDR3 DNA follows: TGTGCCAGCAGTTTAGGGACAGCTATGAACACTGAAGCTTTCTTT.

In its sample, this clone was seen once. V is TRBV5-1 and J is TRBJ1-6; D ambiguous. The length of the CDR3 is 15 residues. V was cut by 0 bases and J by 4 bases, with 8 bases left in between. Germline CDR1 and CDR2: SGHRS and YFSETQ. The CDR3: CASSLVGSYNSPLHF. CDR3 DNA: TGCGCCAGCAGCTTGGTAGGGTCGTATAATTCACCCCTCCACTTT.

This clone has a handful of counts. The rearrangement uses TRBV19 and TRBJ2-7; no definite D call. V was pared by 3 bases and J by 6 bases, with 18 bases between. The CDR3 covers 15 residues. Germline values: CDR1 LNHDA, CDR2 SQIVND (reference sequence). The CDR3 bases are TGTGCCAGTAGTATGGTGACATACGATGGCCTCGAGCAGTACTTC. It translates to CASSMVTYDGLEQYF.

This clone was recorded once. The rearrangement links TRBV28 to TRBJ1-5; a possible D gene is TRBD1 (5 bases). The CDR3 runs to 16 residues. V was pared by 6 bases and J by 2 bases, with 17 bases between. Germline CDR1 and CDR2: MDHEN and SYDVKM. CDR3 coding DNA: TGTGCCAGCAGCACGCGGGCAGGGCACGGCAATCAGCCCCAGCATTTT. Protein sequence: CASSTRAGHGNQPQHF. The full variable domain, rest sourced from reference TRBV28 and TRBJ1-5, is DVKVTQSSRYLVKRTGEKVFLECVQDMDHENMFWYRQDPGLGLRLIYFSYDVKMKEKGDIPEGYSVSREKKERFSLILESASTNQTSMYLCASSTRAGHGNQPQHFGDGTRLSIL.

This clone was detected only a few times. The chain recombines TRBV11-1 with TRBJ1-4; 7 positions match TRBD1. Trimming cost V 5 bases and J 7 bases; bases outside gene matches: 13. The CDR3 is 16 residues long. In germline, CDR1 is SGHAT, CDR2 FQDESV (reference sequence). The DNA of the CDR3 is TGTGCCAGCAGCCGTGGATATCAGGGGGATCTTGAAAAACTGTTTTTT. Protein: CASSRGYQGDLEKLFF.

The rearrangement uses TRBV19 and TRBJ1-2, with D perhaps TRBD1 (6 bases). The germline CDR1 and CDR2 sequences are LNHDA and SQIVND (reference sequence). V was shortened by 2 bases and J by 8 bases, with 9 bases between the two germline ends. CDR3 size: 12 residues. Here the CDR3 reads CASSISGAGYTF. The CDR3 DNA reads TGTGCCAGTAGTATATCAGGGGCCGGCTACACCTTC.

The gene calls are TRBV11-1 and TRBJ2-2; tentatively, D is TRBD1 (5 bases). This CDR3 comprises 13 residues. The germline V and J ends were trimmed by 10 bases and 3 bases, with 12 bases remaining between them. The germline CDR1 and CDR2 sequences are SGHAT and FQDESV (reference sequence). The chain's CDR3 is CATATAYTGELFF. CDR3 DNA: TGTGCCACGGCGACAGCATACACCGGGGAGCTGTTTTTT.

This clone occurred a few times. Within the sample, other DNA sequences also encode this same CDR3. V usage is TRBV6-1 and J usage is TRBJ1-6; D unclear. This CDR3 contains 14 residues. V lost 4 bases, J lost 4 bases, and 8 bases lay in between. CDR1 is MNHNS, CDR2 SASEGT, per germline. The DNA of the CDR3 is TGTGCCAGCAGTGCAGGACCGTATAATTCACCCCTCCACTTT. Amino acid sequence: CASSAGPYNSPLHF.

The chain combines TRBV5-4 with TRBJ1-3; tentatively, D is TRBD1 (5 bases). The V end lost 4 bases, the J end lost 4 bases, and 12 bases lay between the germline ends. The CDR3 has 14 amino acids. Germline CDR1 is SGHNT and CDR2 is YYREEE (reference sequence). CDR3 DNA sequence: TGTGCCAGCAGCCCTAGACAGCCCGGAAACACCATATATTTT. It encodes CASSPRQPGNTIYF. Drawing the rest from reference TRBV5-4 and TRBJ1-3, the complete variable domain is ETGVTQSPTHLIKTRGQQVTLRCSSQSGHNTVSWYQQALGQGPQFIFQYYREEENGRGNFPPRFSGLQFPNYSSELNVNALELDDSALYLCASSPRQPGNTIYFGEGSWLTVV.

CDR3 sequence reads: CASTPSVGSSYNEQFF. In DNA form, the CDR3 reads TGTGCCAGCACCCCTAGTGTCGGCAGCTCCTACAATGAGCAGTTCTTC. The rearrangement links TRBV9 to TRBJ2-1; no reliable D call. CDR3 size: 16 residues. Germline CDR1 SGDLS, CDR2 YYNGEE. The V gene lost 6 bases and the J gene lost 0 bases, with 16 bases spanning the gap.

This clone was recorded once. The rearrangement links TRBV4-3 to TRBJ1-1, with no clear D. This CDR3 spans 13 amino acids. The V end lost 2 bases, the J end lost 10 bases, and 14 bases lay between the germline ends. Germline CDR1 LGHNA, CDR2 YSLEER. The CDR3 DNA follows: TGCGCCAGCAGCCAATCCCGGACGGGGATAGCTTTCTTT. Amino acids: CASSQSRTGIAFF.

The chain recombines TRBV7-3 with TRBJ2-3, with D uncertain. Trimming removed 1 base from V and 8 bases from J, with 7 bases in between. The length of the CDR3 is 12 residues. The germline CDR1 and CDR2 sequences are SGHTA and FQGTGA. The CDR3: CASSLNVGTQYF. The CDR3 nucleotides are TGTGCCAGCAGCTTAAATGTGGGTACGCAGTATTTT.

The genes are TRBV4-1 and TRBJ2-1, with a tentative D call TRBD2 (6 bases). Germline V gives CDR1 MGHRA, CDR2 YSYEKL. The CDR3 runs to 16 residues. Between the trimmed V and J ends, which lost 3 bases and 0 bases, there was a span of 12 bases. CDR3 bases: TGCGCCAGCAGCCATTTGGGACTGGACTCCTACAATGAGCAGTTCTTC. This gives the protein CASSHLGLDSYNEQFF.

This clone was recorded once. The CDR3 DNA reads as TGTGCCAGCAGCACCACACTAGGCAATGAGCAGTTCTTC. It codes for CASSTTLGNEQFF. The chain combines TRBV7-8 with TRBJ2-1; D perhaps matches TRBD2 (5 bases). This CDR3 comprises 13 residues. The V gene lost 5 bases and the J gene lost 6 bases, with 11 bases spanning the gap. The germline V gene has CDR1 SGHVS and CDR2 FQNEAQ.

The chain uses TRBV2 and TRBJ2-2; D gene unclear. The CDR3 runs to 14 residues. V lost 4 bases and J lost 4, with 10 bases in between. Germline V gene data show CDR1 as SNHLY and CDR2 as FYNNEI. The CDR3 region has the DNA TGTGCCAGCAGTGGCAGTAGCATCACCGGGGAGCTGTTTTTT. This translates into CASSGSSITGELFF.

This clone was seen a handful of times. The rearrangement uses TRBV27 and TRBJ1-1, with a possible D match to TRBD1 (6 bases). The CDR3 totals 17 residues. Germline assignment: CDR1 MNHEY and CDR2 SMNVEV (reference sequence). The V end lost 4 bases, the J end lost 4 bases, and 22 bases lay between the germline ends. The CDR3 region has the DNA TGTGCCAGCAGTTCCCGGGGTCAGGGGATTGGAGGCACTGAAGCTTTCTTT. It codes for CASSSRGQGIGGTEAFF.

This sequence joins TRBV19 and TRBJ2-1; 7 nucleotides agree with TRBD2. V lost 7 bases and J lost 1; bases outside the gene matches: 7. The germline gives CDR1 LNHDA, CDR2 SQIVND (reference sequence). This CDR3 spans 15 amino acids. The CDR3 spells CASTPYGRSYNEQFF. CDR3 bases: TGTGCCAGTACACCTTACGGGAGGTCCTACAATGAGCAGTTCTTC.